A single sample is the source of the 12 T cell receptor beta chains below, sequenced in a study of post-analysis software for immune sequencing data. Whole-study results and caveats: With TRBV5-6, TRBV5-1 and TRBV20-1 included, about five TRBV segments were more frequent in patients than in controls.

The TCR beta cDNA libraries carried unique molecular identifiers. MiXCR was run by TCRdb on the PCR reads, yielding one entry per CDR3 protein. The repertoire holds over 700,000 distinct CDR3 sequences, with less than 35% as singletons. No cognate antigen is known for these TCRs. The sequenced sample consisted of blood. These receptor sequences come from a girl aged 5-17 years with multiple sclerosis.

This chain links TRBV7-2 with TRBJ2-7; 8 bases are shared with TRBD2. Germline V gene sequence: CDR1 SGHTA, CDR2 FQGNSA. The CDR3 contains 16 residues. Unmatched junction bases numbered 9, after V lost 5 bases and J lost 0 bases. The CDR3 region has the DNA TGTGCCAGCAGCCGCCTTAGCGGGAACAGCTCCTACGAGCAGTACTTC. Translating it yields CASSRLSGNSSYEQYF.

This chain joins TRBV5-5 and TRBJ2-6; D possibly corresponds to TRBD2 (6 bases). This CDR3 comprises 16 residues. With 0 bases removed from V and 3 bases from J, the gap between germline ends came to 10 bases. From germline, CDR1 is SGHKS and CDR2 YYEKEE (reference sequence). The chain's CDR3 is CASSLGRGIGANVLTF. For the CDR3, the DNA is TGTGCCAGCAGCTTGGGTCGGGGGATTGGGGCCAACGTCCTGACTTTC.

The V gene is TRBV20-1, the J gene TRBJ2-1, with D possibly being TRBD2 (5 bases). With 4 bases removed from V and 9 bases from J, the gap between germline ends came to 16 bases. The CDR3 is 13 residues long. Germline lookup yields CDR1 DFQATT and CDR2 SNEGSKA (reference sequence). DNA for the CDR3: TGCAGTGCTACGGGCGGGCGATACGCTGAGCAGTTCTTC. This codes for CSATGGRYAEQFF.

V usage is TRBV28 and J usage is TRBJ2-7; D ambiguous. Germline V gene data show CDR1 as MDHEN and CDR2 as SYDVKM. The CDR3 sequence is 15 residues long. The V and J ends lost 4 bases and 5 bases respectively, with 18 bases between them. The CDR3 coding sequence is TGTGCCAGCAGTTCGGCCTCATTGGGAAGAAACGAGCAGTACTTC. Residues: CASSSASLGRNEQYF.

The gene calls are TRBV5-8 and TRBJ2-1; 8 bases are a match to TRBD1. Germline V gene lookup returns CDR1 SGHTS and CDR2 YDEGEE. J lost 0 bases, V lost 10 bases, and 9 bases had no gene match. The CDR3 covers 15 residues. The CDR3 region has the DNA TGTGCCGTACAGGGGGGACTCACCTCCTACAATGAGCAGTTCTTC. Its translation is CAVQGGLTSYNEQFF. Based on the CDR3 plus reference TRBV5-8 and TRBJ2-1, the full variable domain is EAGVTQSPTHLIKTRGQQATLRCSPISGHTSVYWYQQALGLGLQFLLWYDEGEERNRGNFPPRFSGRQFPNYSSELNVNALELEDSALYLCAVQGGLTSYNEQFFGPGTRLTVL.

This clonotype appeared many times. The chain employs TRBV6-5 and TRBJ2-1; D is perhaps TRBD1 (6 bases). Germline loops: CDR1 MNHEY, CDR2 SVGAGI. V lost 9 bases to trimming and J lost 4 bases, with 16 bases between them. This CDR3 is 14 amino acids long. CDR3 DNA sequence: TGTGCCAGTAAGGGGGATCCTCGATACAATGAGCAGTTCTTC. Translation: CASKGDPRYNEQFF.

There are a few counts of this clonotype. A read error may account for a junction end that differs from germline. CDR3 in amino acids: CACSVFPHPNEQYF. CDR3 DNA: TGTGCCTGCAGCGTATTTCCCCACCCTAACGAGCAGTACTTC. The chain combines TRBV9 with TRBJ2-7; no reliable D call. This CDR3 has 14 residues. Germline V gene data show CDR1 as SGDLS and CDR2 as YYNGEE.

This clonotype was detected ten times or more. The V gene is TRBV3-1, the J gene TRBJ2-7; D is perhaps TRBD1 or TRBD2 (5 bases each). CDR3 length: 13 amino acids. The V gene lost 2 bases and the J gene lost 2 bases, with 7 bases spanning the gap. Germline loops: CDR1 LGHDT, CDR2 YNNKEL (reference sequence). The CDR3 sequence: CASSQRGAYEQYF. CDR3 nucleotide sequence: TGTGCCAGCAGCCAAAGAGGGGCCTACGAGCAGTACTTC.

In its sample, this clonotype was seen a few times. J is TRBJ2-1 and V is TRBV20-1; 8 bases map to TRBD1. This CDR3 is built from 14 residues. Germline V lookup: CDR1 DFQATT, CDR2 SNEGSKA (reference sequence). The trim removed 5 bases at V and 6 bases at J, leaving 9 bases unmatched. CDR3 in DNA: TGCAGTGCTCCCCACCGGACAGGGCGCAATGAGCAGTTCTTC. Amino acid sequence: CSAPHRTGRNEQFF.

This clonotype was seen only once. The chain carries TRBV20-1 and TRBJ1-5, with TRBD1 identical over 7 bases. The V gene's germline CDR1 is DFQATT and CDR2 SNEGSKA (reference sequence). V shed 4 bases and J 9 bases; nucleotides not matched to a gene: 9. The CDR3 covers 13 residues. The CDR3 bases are TGCAGTGCTATGAGACAGGGAGGTCGGCCCCAGCATTTT. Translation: CSAMRQGGRPQHF.

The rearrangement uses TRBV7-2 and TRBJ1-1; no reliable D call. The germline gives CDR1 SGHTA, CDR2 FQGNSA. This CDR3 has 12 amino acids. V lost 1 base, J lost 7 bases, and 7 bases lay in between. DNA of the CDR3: TGTGCCAGCAGCTTAGGACACTTTGAAGCTTTCTTT. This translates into CASSLGHFEAFF.

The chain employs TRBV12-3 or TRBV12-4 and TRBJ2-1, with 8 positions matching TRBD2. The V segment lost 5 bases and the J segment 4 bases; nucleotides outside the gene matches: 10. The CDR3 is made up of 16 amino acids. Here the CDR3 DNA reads TGTGCCAGCAGTCCCGGTGGTAGCGGGGCGTACAATGAGCAGTTCTTC. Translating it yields CASSPGGSGAYNEQFF.